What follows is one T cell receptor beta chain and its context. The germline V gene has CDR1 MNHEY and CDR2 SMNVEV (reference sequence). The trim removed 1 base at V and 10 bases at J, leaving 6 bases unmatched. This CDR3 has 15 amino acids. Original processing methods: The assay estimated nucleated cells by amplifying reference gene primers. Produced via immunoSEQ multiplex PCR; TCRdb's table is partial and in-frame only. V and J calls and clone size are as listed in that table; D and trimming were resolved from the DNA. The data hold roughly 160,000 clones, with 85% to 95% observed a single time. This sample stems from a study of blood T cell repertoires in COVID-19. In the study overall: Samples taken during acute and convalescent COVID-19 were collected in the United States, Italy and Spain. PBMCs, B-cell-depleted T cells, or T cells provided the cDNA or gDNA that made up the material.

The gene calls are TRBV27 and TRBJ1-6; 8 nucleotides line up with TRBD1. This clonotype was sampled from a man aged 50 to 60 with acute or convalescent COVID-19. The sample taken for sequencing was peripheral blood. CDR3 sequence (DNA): TGTGCCAGCAGTTTATTTTCAGGGGGCAAGTCACCCCTCCACTTT. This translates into CASSLFSGGKSPLHF.